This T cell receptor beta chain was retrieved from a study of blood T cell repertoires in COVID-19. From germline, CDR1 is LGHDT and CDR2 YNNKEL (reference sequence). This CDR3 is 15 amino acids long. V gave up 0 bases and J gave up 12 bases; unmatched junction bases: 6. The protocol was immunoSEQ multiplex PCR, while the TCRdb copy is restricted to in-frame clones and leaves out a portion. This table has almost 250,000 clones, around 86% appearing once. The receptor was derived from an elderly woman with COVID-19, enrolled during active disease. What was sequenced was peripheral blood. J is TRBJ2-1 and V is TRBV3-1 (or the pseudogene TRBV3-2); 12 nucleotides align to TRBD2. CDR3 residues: CASSQDLLAGGTQFF. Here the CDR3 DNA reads TGTGCCAGCAGCCAAGATTTACTAGCGGGGGGAACGCAGTTCTTC.